The 31 T cell receptor beta chains given below trace back to one sample, sequenced in a study of long-term antiretroviral therapy in people with HIV. The assay, immunoSEQ v3.0, was run at survey level. Here immunoSEQ multiplex PCR was the method, and the copy in TCRdb shows in-frame clones only, minus some. This table has 30,000 to 40,000 clones, around 75% appearing once. The specimen comprised unsorted PBMCs, sampled 1.9 years after starting antiretroviral therapy. All receptors come from a man younger than 35 with HIV.

The rearrangement joins TRBV28 to TRBJ2-7; 9 nucleotides match TRBD1. The CDR3 loop spans 13 amino acids. Germline values: CDR1 MDHEN, CDR2 SYDVKM. V dropped 11 bases and J dropped 2; count of bases not matched to a gene: 7. The CDR3 loop reads CAVGGTGPYEQYV. The CDR3 DNA reads as TGTGCCGTGGGTGGGACAGGGCCCTACGAGCAGTACGTC.

The V call is TRBV29-1, the J call TRBJ2-3, with 7 bases matching TRBD2. CDR1 SQVTM and CDR2 ANQGSEA come from the germline V gene. J was trimmed by 1 base and V by 4 bases; bases with no gene match: 5. The CDR3 covers 14 residues. CDR3: CSVGGGMGTDTQYF. The CDR3 bases are TGCAGCGTTGGGGGGGGGATGGGCACAGATACGCAGTATTTT.

J is TRBJ2-7 and V is TRBV5-1; D gene ambiguous. V was cut by 6 bases and J by 2 bases, with 3 bases left in between. CDR1 is SGHRS and CDR2 is YFSETQ in the germline V gene. The CDR3 length is 10 residues. The CDR3 loop is CASKAYEQYV. CDR3 in DNA: TGCGCCAGCAAGGCCTACGAGCAGTACGTC.

The chain has TRBV10-3 and TRBJ1-2, with 8 bases aligning to TRBD1. The germline V gene has CDR1 ENHRY and CDR2 SYGVKD. This CDR3 is built from 16 residues. Trimming cost V 3 bases and J 0 bases; bases outside gene matches: 6. This CDR3 is CAISDPGGASNYGYTF. The CDR3 nucleotides read TGTGCCATCAGTGACCCAGGGGGCGCATCTAACTATGGCTACACCTTC.

This chain joins TRBV10-1 and TRBJ2-3; D unclear. V lost 3 bases and J 5 bases, leaving 3 bases between the germline ends. Looked up from germline, CDR1 is WNHNN and CDR2 is SYGVQD (reference sequence). CDR3 length: 11 residues. Here the CDR3 reads CASSDLDTQYF. In nucleotides, the CDR3 is TGCGCCAGCAGTGATCTAGATACGCAGTATTTT.

This clone was seen more than once but under ten times. This chain joins TRBV6-6 and TRBJ1-2; TRBD1 matches 8 bases. Germline V lookup: CDR1 MNHNY, CDR2 SVGAGI (reference sequence). Unmatched junction bases numbered 3, after V lost 7 bases and J lost 8 bases. The CDR3 has 11 amino acids. CDR3 amino acids: CASTGGGGYTF. The CDR3, as DNA: TGTGCCAGCACAGGGGGCGGGGGCTACACCTTC.

The chain recombines TRBV10-3 with TRBJ2-1; TRBD2 matches at 13 bases. This CDR3 is 18 amino acids long. Germline CDR1 and CDR2: ENHRY and SYGVKD. V lost 5 bases, J lost 0 bases, and 7 bases stayed unmatched. This CDR3 is CAISFGLAGDSSYNEQFF. CDR3 bases: TGTGCCATCAGTTTTGGACTAGCGGGGGACAGCTCCTACAATGAGCAGTTCTTC.

The V and J genes are TRBV10-3 and TRBJ2-5; D perhaps matches TRBD1 (6 bases). Germline V gene lookup returns CDR1 ENHRY and CDR2 SYGVKD. V was trimmed by 3 bases and J by 4 bases, leaving 15 bases between them. The CDR3 totals 15 residues. In DNA, the CDR3 is TGTGCCATCAGTGACTCAACAGGGACGAGAGAGACCCAGTACTTC. Residues: CAISDSTGTRETQYF.

J is TRBJ2-6 and V is TRBV15, with D unresolved. CDR1 is LNHNV and CDR2 is YYDKDF in the germline V gene (reference sequence). V was trimmed by 0 bases and J by 0 bases, leaving 9 bases between them. The CDR3 covers 17 residues. The CDR3 loop reads CATSRDRSFSGANVLTF. The CDR3 DNA sequence: TGTGCCACCAGCAGAGATCGGTCATTCTCTGGGGCCAACGTCCTGACTTTC. Filled out from reference TRBV15 and TRBJ2-6, the complete variable domain reads DAMVIQNPRYQVTQFGKPVTLSCSQTLNHNVMYWYQQKSSQAPKLLFHYYDKDFNNEADTPDNFQSRRPNTSFCFLDIRSPGLGDTAMYLCATSRDRSFSGANVLTFGAGSRLTVL.

The chain joins TRBV19 to TRBJ1-4; 9 bases map to TRBD1. V lost 5 bases, J lost 3 bases, and 16 bases stayed unmatched. This CDR3 has 19 residues. Germline V CDR1 and CDR2: LNHDA, SQIVND (reference sequence). The CDR3 nucleotides read TGTGCCAGTAGTCCCAGACAGGGGGAGGTGGGCTGGGCTAATGAAAAACTGTTTTTT. Encoded protein: CASSPRQGEVGWANEKLFF.

The chain combines TRBV9 with TRBJ2-2; 9 nucleotides align to TRBD2. Trimming cost V 0 bases and J 0 bases; bases outside gene matches: 0. The CDR3 runs to 16 residues. Germline-derived CDR1 and CDR2 are SGDLS and YYNGEE. For the CDR3, the DNA is TGTGCCAGCAGCGTAGAGCGGGGGGCGAACACCGGGGAGCTGTTTTTT. Encoded protein: CASSVERGANTGELFF.

The chain recombines TRBV6-5 with TRBJ1-2; D is unclear. CDR3 size: 14 residues. V was cut by 0 bases and J by 4 bases, with 9 bases left in between. Germline assignment: CDR1 MNHEY and CDR2 SVGAGI. The CDR3 bases are TGTGCCAGCAGTTACTCGAAGTATATCTATGGCTACACCTTC. It codes for CASSYSKYIYGYTF.

This sequence joins TRBV5-1 and TRBJ1-6; no firm D call. Germline CDR1 SGHRS, CDR2 YFSETQ. Between the trimmed V and J ends, which lost 0 bases and 0 bases, there was a span of 10 bases. The CDR3 has 17 residues. This chain's CDR3 is CASSLGPDFSYNSPLHF. In nucleotides, the CDR3 is TGCGCCAGCAGCTTGGGCCCGGACTTCTCCTATAATTCACCCCTCCACTTT.

This chain connects TRBV5-4 to TRBJ2-5; 7 bases line up with TRBD2. With V trimmed by 3 bases and J by 5 bases, 10 bases remained unmatched. CDR3 length: 15 amino acids. CDR1 and CDR2 from the germline V gene are SGHNT and YYREEE (reference sequence). The CDR3 region is CASSSLAQTGETQYF. Here the CDR3 DNA reads TGTGCCAGCAGCTCACTAGCGCAGACCGGGGAGACCCAGTACTTC.

This chain links TRBV7-9 with TRBJ1-4; 11 nucleotides align to TRBD1. V shed 4 bases and J 4 bases; nucleotides not matched to a gene: 5. The CDR3 has 16 amino acids. Germline CDR1 is SEHNR and CDR2 is FQNEAQ (reference sequence). The CDR3 is CASSSGTGGFNEKLFF. The CDR3, as DNA: TGTGCCAGCAGCTCCGGGACAGGGGGATTTAATGAAAAACTGTTTTTT.

The rearrangement joins TRBV27 to TRBJ2-1; unclear D gene. Germline V gene sequence: CDR1 MNHEY, CDR2 SMNVEV (reference sequence). V was clipped by 4 bases and J by 7 bases, with 11 bases between them. CDR3 length equals 13 residues. CDR3 bases: TGTGCCAGCAGTTCGACCCCTCAAAATGAGCAGTTCTTC. It translates to CASSSTPQNEQFF.

V usage is TRBV6-5 and J usage is TRBJ2-2; D remains ambiguous. CDR3 length: 12 residues. The V end lost 4 bases, the J end lost 3 bases, and 3 bases lay between the germline ends. Germline V gives CDR1 MNHEY, CDR2 SVGAGI. The CDR3 region is CASSSHTGELFF. CDR3 in DNA: TGTGCCAGCAGTTCTCACACCGGGGAGCTGTTTTTT.

The chain links TRBV5-8 to TRBJ1-5; TRBD1 matches at 7 bases. Germline loops: CDR1 SGHTS, CDR2 YDEGEE. This CDR3 is built from 17 residues. After removal of 2 bases from V and 5 bases from J, the junction contained 13 bases not matched to a gene. The CDR3 DNA sequence: TGTGCCAGCAGCTTCCGACAGGGTGGTCCGGCGGATCAGCCCCAGCATTTT. This sequence encodes CASSFRQGGPADQPQHF.

J is TRBJ1-2 and V is TRBV28; D is undetermined. In germline, CDR1 is MDHEN, CDR2 SYDVKM. Trimming cost V 3 bases and J 4 bases, with 12 bases left between them. The CDR3 is made up of 14 amino acids. The CDR3 here is CASSLGSQPYGYTF. The CDR3 coding sequence is TGTGCCAGCAGTTTGGGGAGTCAGCCCTATGGCTACACCTTC.

This clone showed up just a few times. The chain employs TRBV28 and TRBJ1-6; tentatively, D is TRBD1 (5 bases). Germline lookup yields CDR1 MDHEN and CDR2 SYDVKM. V lost 7 bases and J lost 5, with 12 bases in between. CDR3 length: 14 amino acids. The CDR3 spells CASKGSLNNSPLHF. The CDR3, as DNA: TGTGCCAGCAAGGGGAGCCTCAATAATTCACCCCTCCACTTT.

This clone was observed a handful of times. V gene TRBV7-9 combines with J gene TRBJ2-2, with 7 positions matching TRBD1. The ends lost 4 bases at V and 6 bases at J; junction bases unmatched: 8. This CDR3 has 15 amino acids. From germline, CDR1 is SEHNR and CDR2 FQNEAQ (reference sequence). The CDR3: CASSSDGQGAGELFF. The CDR3 nucleotides are TGTGCCAGCAGCTCAGATGGGCAGGGGGCCGGGGAGCTGTTTTTT.

This rearrangement joins TRBV5-1 to TRBJ2-2, with TRBD1 matching over 9 bases. Looked up from germline, CDR1 is SGHRS and CDR2 is YFSETQ. This CDR3 is 15 amino acids long. V trimming: 4 bases; J trimming: 5 bases; junction bases outside the gene matches: 6. In DNA, the CDR3 is TGCGCCAGCAGCCAGGACAGGGGATTGACCGGGGAGCTGTTTTTT. Translation gives CASSQDRGLTGELFF. The full variable domain, with the rest looked up from reference TRBV5-1 and TRBJ2-2, is KAGVTQTPRYLIKTRGQQVTLSCSPISGHRSVSWYQQTPGQGLQFLFEYFSETQRNKGNFPGRFSGRQFSNSRSEMNVSTLELGDSALYLCASSQDRGLTGELFFGEGSRLTVL.

CDR3 loop: CASSQRTGGNTIYF. The CDR3 DNA is TGCGCCAGCAGCCAAAGGACAGGAGGAAACACCATATATTTT. This chain joins TRBV5-1 and TRBJ1-3, with 7 bases matching TRBD1. Unmatched junction bases numbered 5, after V lost 4 bases and J lost 4 bases. Germline CDR1 is SGHRS and CDR2 is YFSETQ. The CDR3 extends over 14 amino acids.

The CDR3 protein is CASSEDRVGRKTQYF. DNA of the CDR3: TGTGCCAGCAGTGAAGATCGGGTGGGCAGAAAGACCCAGTACTTC. This chain links TRBV2 with TRBJ2-5; D is unclear. V was trimmed by 1 base and J by 6 bases, leaving 15 bases between them. The CDR3 spans 15 residues. The germline CDR1 and CDR2 sequences are SNHLY and FYNNEI.

This clone was seen a single time. V and J are TRBV7-3 and TRBJ2-2; D possibly matches TRBD1 or TRBD2 (5 bases each). CDR3 size: 16 residues. Trimming left V 5 bases short and J 3 bases short, with 16 bases between. Germline V gives CDR1 SGHTA, CDR2 FQGTGA. The chain's CDR3 is CASSPLSGPDTGELFF. The CDR3 nucleotides read TGTGCCAGCAGCCCGCTCTCGGGGCCGGACACCGGGGAGCTGTTTTTT.

The J gene is TRBJ1-1, the V gene TRBV5-5; the D is unclear. Germline loops: CDR1 SGHKS, CDR2 YYEKEE (reference sequence). Trimming cost V 4 bases and J 3 bases, with 13 bases left between them. This CDR3 is 14 amino acids long. CDR3 residues: CASSPRSGDTEAFF. In nucleotides, the CDR3 is TGTGCCAGCAGCCCCCGTTCCGGGGACACTGAAGCTTTCTTT.

The genes are TRBV9 and TRBJ2-7; D remains unclear. V was clipped by 4 bases and J by 4 bases, with 6 bases between them. This CDR3 is 11 amino acids long. Per the germline V gene, CDR1 is SGDLS and CDR2 is YYNGEE. The CDR3 DNA reads as TGTGCCAGCAGCCCCGGTTACGAGCAGTACTTC. It is translated as CASSPGYEQYF.

This clone was seen a single time. The rearrangement links TRBV5-1 to TRBJ1-2; D possibly corresponds to TRBD1 (5 bases). Between the trimmed V and J ends, which lost 4 bases and 2 bases, there was a span of 15 bases. In germline, CDR1 is SGHRS, CDR2 YFSETQ. CDR3 length equals 15 residues. The CDR3 region is CASSPRRDRNYGYTF. The CDR3 nucleotides read TGCGCCAGCAGCCCCCGCAGGGATCGGAACTATGGCTACACCTTC.

This clone occurred once. This sequence joins TRBV19 and TRBJ2-4; the D gene is possibly TRBD2 (5 bases). V dropped 6 bases and J dropped 4 bases, with 13 bases sitting between them. CDR3 length: 14 residues. The germline gives CDR1 LNHDA, CDR2 SQIVND (reference sequence). Here the CDR3 reads CASSDPGSKNIQYF. For the CDR3, the DNA is TGTGCCAGTAGCGATCCGGGGTCAAAAAACATTCAGTACTTC.

The chain recombines TRBV6-5 with TRBJ2-7, with 8 nucleotides matching TRBD2. V lost 2 bases to trimming and J lost 2 bases; unmatched junction nucleotides: 8. CDR3 length equals 16 residues. Germline V gene lookup returns CDR1 MNHEY and CDR2 SVGAGI. The CDR3 DNA sequence: TGTGCCAGCAGTTACGACGGGAGGGGTTACACCTACGAGCAGTACTTC. It translates to CASSYDGRGYTYEQYF.

The rearrangement uses TRBV5-1 and TRBJ2-1; tentatively, D is TRBD2 (6 bases). Germline CDR1 reads SGHRS; CDR2 reads YFSETQ. V lost 0 bases, J lost 8 bases, and 12 bases lay in between. The CDR3 runs 14 residues. For the CDR3, the DNA is TGCGCCAGCAGCTTGGTGGGACTTAGCGATGAGCAGTTCTTC. It specifies CASSLVGLSDEQFF.